This TCR beta chain was captured by sequencing in a study of cytomegalovirus exposure and HLA in healthy donors. The primer mix had 60 Vbeta and 13 Jbeta primers. Here immunoSEQ multiplex PCR was the method, and the copy in TCRdb shows in-frame clones only, minus some. The sample contains under 250,000 clones, roughly 85% of which appear only once. Study-level results: The investigators catalogued 150 to 200 TCR beta chains as cytomegalovirus-associated. A likely sequencing artifact accounted for one observed cluster of highly shared sequence variants.

Worth noting for this clone: The antigen remains undetermined.

This TCR was recovered from a woman under 40 in good health and CMV-seropositive. The sample consisted of PBMCs.

The CDR3 protein is CASSYRDRNEKLFF. CDR3 nucleotide sequence: TGTGCCAGCAGCTACCGGGACAGAAATGAAAAACTGTTTTTT. The rearrangement joins TRBV5-4 to TRBJ1-4, with TRBD1 matching 7 bases. Germline-derived CDR1 and CDR2 are SGHNT and YYREEE (reference sequence). The CDR3 extends over 14 amino acids. V gave up 3 bases and J gave up 5 bases; unmatched junction bases: 4. Full variable domain (missing parts from reference TRBV5-4 and TRBJ1-4): ETGVTQSPTHLIKTRGQQVTLRCSSQSGHNTVSWYQQALGQGPQFIFQYYREEENGRGNFPPRFSGLQFPNYSSELNVNALELDDSALYLCASSYRDRNEKLFFGSGTQLSVL.